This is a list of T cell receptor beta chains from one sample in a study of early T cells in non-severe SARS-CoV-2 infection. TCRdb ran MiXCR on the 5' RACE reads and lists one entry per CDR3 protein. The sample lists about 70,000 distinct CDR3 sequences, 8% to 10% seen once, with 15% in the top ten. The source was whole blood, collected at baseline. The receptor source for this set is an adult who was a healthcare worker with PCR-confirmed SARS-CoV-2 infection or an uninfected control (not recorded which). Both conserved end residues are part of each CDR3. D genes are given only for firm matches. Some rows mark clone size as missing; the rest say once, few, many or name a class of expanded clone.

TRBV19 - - CASTTGGSYNSPLHF
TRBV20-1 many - CSARGDSMNTEAFF
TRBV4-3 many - CASSQDYHKSDTQYF
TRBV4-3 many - CASSQLAQTYEQYF
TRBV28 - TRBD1 CASSPTGGILYEQYF
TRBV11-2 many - CASSSPAGSYNEQFF
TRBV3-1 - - CASSQDQGQPQHF
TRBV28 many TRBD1 CASRGTGLYEQYF
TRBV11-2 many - CASSSNLNRADEQFF
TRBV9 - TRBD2 CASSITSGRDLDTQYF
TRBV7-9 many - CASSRDPSSGEQFF
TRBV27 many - CASKSGEAGKNIQYF
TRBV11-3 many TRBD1 CASSLVPVGRGITVNTEAFF
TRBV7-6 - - CASSPSSLTQYF
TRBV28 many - CASSLRQYGYTF
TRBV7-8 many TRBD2 CASSPGLAAYEQYF
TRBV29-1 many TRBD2 CSVEPGGGRWNEQFF
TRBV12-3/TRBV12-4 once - CAGNPGPSFREQFF
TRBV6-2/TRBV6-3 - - CASSYSAGELFF
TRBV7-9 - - CASSLPGEQYF
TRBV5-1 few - CASRSSPSPSDTQYF
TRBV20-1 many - CLSQRSSYEQYF
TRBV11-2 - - CASSLWVGNTDTQYF
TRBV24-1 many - CATSDTKRSKAYNEQFF
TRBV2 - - CASTPTRAGELFF
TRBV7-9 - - CASSPTGVKNTIYF
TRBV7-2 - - CASSFFGQKEQYF